These 7 T cell receptor beta chains originate from one sample sequenced in a study of blood T cell repertoires in COVID-19. Only in-frame clones appear in the TCRdb table, and some are missing; sequencing was by immunoSEQ multiplex PCR. The sample records around 310,000 clones, 88% being singletons. Specimen: PBMCs or T cells enriched from blood (not recorded which). The receptors shown here come from a man aged 30 to 39 who had recovered from COVID-19.

This rearrangement joins TRBV5-6 to TRBJ1-1; the D gene is possibly TRBD1 (6 bases). This CDR3 comprises 15 residues. The germline V and J ends were trimmed by 0 bases and 0 bases, with 9 bases remaining between them. Germline V gene lookup returns CDR1 SGHDT and CDR2 YYEEEE. In DNA, the CDR3 is TGTGCCAGCAGCTTGGGGCAGGGGATGAACACTGAAGCTTTCTTT. It yields the protein CASSLGQGMNTEAFF. The full variable domain, its missing parts supplied by reference TRBV5-6 and TRBJ1-1, is DAGVTQSPTHLIKTRGQQVTLRCSPKSGHDTVSWYQQALGQGPQFIFQYYEEEERQRGNFPDRFSGHQFPNYSSELNVNALLLGDSALYLCASSLGQGMNTEAFFGQGTRLTVV.

This chain connects TRBV19 to TRBJ1-3, with TRBD1 matching over 7 bases. The CDR3 spans 15 residues. Unmatched junction bases numbered 6, after V lost 7 bases and J lost 0 bases. Germline CDR1 is LNHDA and CDR2 is SQIVND (reference sequence). CDR3: CASKDRRSSGNTIYF. CDR3 in DNA: TGTGCCAGTAAGGACAGGAGGAGCTCTGGAAACACCATATATTTT. Variable domain in full (rest from reference TRBV19 and TRBJ1-3): DGGITQSPKYLFRKEGQNVTLSCEQNLNHDAMYWYRQDPGQGLRLIYYSQIVNDFQKGDIAEGYSVSREKKESFPLTVTSAQKNPTAFYLCASKDRRSSGNTIYFGEGSWLTVV.

The V gene is TRBV5-4, the J gene TRBJ1-2; 9 positions agree with TRBD1. CDR3 length: 14 amino acids. The J segment lost 4 bases and the V segment lost 2 bases, leaving 3 bases of the junction unmatched. Germline V gives CDR1 SGHNT, CDR2 YYREEE (reference sequence). This CDR3 is CASSLQGAVYGYTF. The CDR3, as DNA: TGTGCCAGCAGCTTACAGGGGGCGGTCTATGGCTACACCTTC.

The chain combines TRBV7-9 with TRBJ1-1, with D tentatively TRBD1 (5 bases). The CDR3 has 15 amino acids. Germline V gene lookup returns CDR1 SEHNR and CDR2 FQNEAQ (reference sequence). With 1 base removed from V and 10 bases from J, the gap between germline ends came to 19 bases. CDR3 DNA: TGTGCCAGCAGCTTAGTCGGGGACCGACGGGGGGGAGCTTTCTTT. It specifies CASSLVGDRRGGAFF.

The CDR3 spells CASSLTSGVSYEQYF. The CDR3 DNA sequence: TGTGCCAGCAGCTTGACTAGCGGGGTCTCCTACGAGCAGTACTTC. This chain connects TRBV5-6 to TRBJ2-7; 10 bases fit TRBD2. This CDR3 spans 15 amino acids. Trimming cost V 1 base and J 0 bases; bases outside gene matches: 1. The germline V gene encodes CDR1 SGHDT and CDR2 YYEEEE.

This chain joins TRBV4-2 and TRBJ2-2; the D gene is possibly TRBD2 (5 bases). CDR1 is LGHNA and CDR2 is YNFKEQ in the germline V gene. CDR3 length: 16 residues. V lost 4 bases, J lost 2 bases, and 14 bases lay in between. CDR3 bases: TGTGCCAGCAGCCCCCCCGCTAGCATAAACACCGGGGAGCTGTTTTTT. Translated: CASSPPASINTGELFF.

This clone was counted only a few times. V gene TRBV7-2 combines with J gene TRBJ1-4, with D perhaps matching TRBD1 (5 bases). CDR1 and CDR2 from the germline V gene are SGHTA and FQGNSA. Trimming removed 5 bases at V and 3 bases at J, with 19 bases between. CDR3 size: 17 residues. CDR3 loop: CASSLGAGRFANEKLFF. DNA of the CDR3: TGTGCCAGCAGCCTTGGGGCCGGGCGGTTCGCTAATGAAAAACTGTTTTTT.